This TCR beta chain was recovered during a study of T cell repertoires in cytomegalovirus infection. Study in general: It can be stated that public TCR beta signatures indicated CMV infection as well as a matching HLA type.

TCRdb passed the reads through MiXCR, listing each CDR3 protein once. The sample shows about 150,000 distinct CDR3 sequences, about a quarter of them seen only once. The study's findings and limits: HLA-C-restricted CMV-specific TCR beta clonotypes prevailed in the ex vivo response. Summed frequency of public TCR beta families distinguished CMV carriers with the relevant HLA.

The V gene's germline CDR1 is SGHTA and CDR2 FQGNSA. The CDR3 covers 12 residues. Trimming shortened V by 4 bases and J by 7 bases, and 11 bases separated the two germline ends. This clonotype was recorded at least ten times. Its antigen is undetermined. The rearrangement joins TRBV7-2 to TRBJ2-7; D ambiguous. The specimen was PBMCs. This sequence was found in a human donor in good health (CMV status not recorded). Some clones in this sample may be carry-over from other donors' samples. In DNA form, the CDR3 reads TGTGCCAGCAGCTCCCCCGCCAAGGAGCAGTACTTC. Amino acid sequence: CASSSPAKEQYF.